A selection of T cell receptor beta chains follows, all from one sample in a study of blood T cell repertoires in COVID-19. Some clones are missing from TCRdb's copy, which holds only in-frame ones; the method was immunoSEQ multiplex PCR. Among around 140,000 clones listed, approximately 82% were seen once. Input material: peripheral blood. The origin of the receptors is a man between 60 and 75 years old with active or convalescent COVID-19. Both conserved end residues are part of each CDR3. Fields, in order: J gene, clone size, V gene, D gene, CDR3 protein, CDR3 DNA. A D gene is named only where the DNA matches it firmly. Rows give clone size only sometimes, using once, few, many, or a class for an expanded clone.

>TRBJ1-2|.|TRBV6-5|TRBD1
CASSYSGQDYGYTF
TGTGCCAGCAGTTACTCGGGACAGGACTATGGCTACACCTTC
>TRBJ1-5|.|TRBV4-3|.
CASSQDWTESNQPQHF
TGCGCCAGCAGCCAAGATTGGACAGAAAGCAATCAGCCCCAGCATTTT
>TRBJ2-3|.|TRBV7-8|TRBD2
CASSLVVAGGALTQYF
TGTGCCAGCAGCCTTGTGGTGGCGGGAGGTGCCTTGACGCAGTATTTT
>TRBJ1-4|.|TRBV15|TRBD1
CATSQGYSQDREDEKLFF
TGTGCCACCAGCCAGGGATACTCCCAGGACAGGGAAGATGAAAAACTGTTTTTT
>TRBJ1-2|few|TRBV14|.
CASSQDNGGFGYTF
TGTGCCAGCAGCCAAGATAACGGGGGGTTCGGCTACACCTTC
>TRBJ1-1|.|TRBV7-2|.
CASSLGWNTEAFF
TGTGCCAGCAGCCTCGGGTGGAACACTGAAGCTTTCTTT
>TRBJ1-2|once|TRBV14|TRBD1
CASSQDPLGQGARYGYTF
TGTGCCAGCAGCCAAGATCCTTTGGGACAGGGGGCCCGCTATGGCTACACCTTC
>TRBJ2-7|.|TRBV11-2|TRBD1
CASSSDRGSYEQYF
TGTGCCAGCAGCAGTGACAGGGGTTCCTACGAGCAGTACTTC
>TRBJ2-1|.|TRBV6-6|TRBD2
CASSPRGSGSVSPRNEQFF
TGTGCCAGCAGTCCCCGTGGTAGCGGGAGTGTTTCGCCGCGTAATGAGCAGTTCTTC
>TRBJ2-2|.|TRBV14|.
CASSVQFTGELFF
TGTGCCAGCAGCGTACAATTCACCGGGGAGCTGTTTTTT
>TRBJ1-2|.|TRBV15|TRBD1
CATSRDVGQGDYGYTF
TGTGCCACCAGCAGAGATGTTGGACAGGGTGACTATGGCTACACCTTC
>TRBJ1-1|.|TRBV5-4|.
CASSSSGSEAFF
TGTGCCAGCAGCTCCTCCGGGAGTGAAGCTTTCTTT
>TRBJ2-2|.|TRBV4-3|.
CASSQDQGLNTGELFF
TGCGCCAGCAGCCAAGATCAGGGCTTGAACACCGGGGAGCTGTTTTTT
>TRBJ2-3|.|TRBV7-9|TRBD2
CASSLAGTILTDTQYF
TGTGCCAGCAGCTTAGCCGGGACTATCCTTACGGATACGCAGTATTTT
>TRBJ2-3|.|TRBV30|.
CAWSVMYRGSTDTQYF
TGTGCCTGGAGTGTAATGTATCGGGGGAGCACAGATACGCAGTATTTT
>TRBJ2-4|.|TRBV18|TRBD1
CASSPPGRQGVAKNIQYF
TGTGCCAGCTCACCACCGGGAAGACAGGGTGTAGCCAAAAACATTCAGTACTTC
>TRBJ2-3|.|TRBV5-1|.
CASSWGETTDTQYF
TGCGCCAGCAGCTGGGGGGAAACGACAGATACGCAGTATTTT
>TRBJ1-2|.|TRBV5-6|.
CASSLSGTVWEYGYTF
TGTGCCAGCAGCTTGAGCGGGACTGTGTGGGAGTATGGCTACACCTTC
>TRBJ2-5|.|TRBV10-2|.
CASSEALVTQYF
TGCGCCAGCAGTGAAGCTCTTGTGACCCAGTACTTC
>TRBJ1-1|.|TRBV19|.
CASSNGLPTEAFF
TGTGCCAGTAGTAACGGACTGCCCACTGAAGCTTTCTTT
>TRBJ2-3|.|TRBV2|.
CASSEGQWSDTQYF
TGTGCCAGCAGTGAAGGACAGTGGTCAGATACGCAGTATTTT
>TRBJ2-1|.|TRBV27|.
CASSSGQRGFNEQFF
TGTGCCAGCAGTTCCGGACAGAGGGGTTTCAATGAGCAGTTCTTC
>TRBJ1-1|.|TRBV5-1|.
CASSLDLTVSGGSTEAFF
TGCGCCAGCAGCTTGGATCTGACAGTAAGTGGTGGGTCAACTGAAGCTTTCTTT
>TRBJ1-6|.|TRBV7-6|.
CASSLASPGQTYSPLHF
TGTGCCAGCAGCTTAGCTAGTCCAGGTCAAACTTATTCACCCCTCCACTTT
>TRBJ1-2|.|TRBV7-2|.
CASSLLLTTFYGYTF
TGTGCCAGCAGCTTACTTCTTACCACTTTCTATGGCTACACCTTC